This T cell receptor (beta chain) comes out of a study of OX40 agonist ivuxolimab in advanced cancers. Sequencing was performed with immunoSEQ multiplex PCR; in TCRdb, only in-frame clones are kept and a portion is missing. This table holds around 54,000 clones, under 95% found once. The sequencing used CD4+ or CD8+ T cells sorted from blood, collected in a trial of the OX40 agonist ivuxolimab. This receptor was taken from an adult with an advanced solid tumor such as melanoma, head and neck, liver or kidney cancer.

The CDR3: CASSYGRGAYEQYF. The CDR3 DNA reads as TGTGCCAGCAGTTACGGCAGGGGGGCCTACGAGCAGTACTTC. The chain joins TRBV6-5 to TRBJ2-5; a possible D gene is TRBD1 (7 bases). Judging by the DNA end, TRBJ2-7 fits better; the J call may be wrong. Germline V gene sequence: CDR1 MNHEY, CDR2 SVGAGI. The CDR3 loop spans 14 amino acids.